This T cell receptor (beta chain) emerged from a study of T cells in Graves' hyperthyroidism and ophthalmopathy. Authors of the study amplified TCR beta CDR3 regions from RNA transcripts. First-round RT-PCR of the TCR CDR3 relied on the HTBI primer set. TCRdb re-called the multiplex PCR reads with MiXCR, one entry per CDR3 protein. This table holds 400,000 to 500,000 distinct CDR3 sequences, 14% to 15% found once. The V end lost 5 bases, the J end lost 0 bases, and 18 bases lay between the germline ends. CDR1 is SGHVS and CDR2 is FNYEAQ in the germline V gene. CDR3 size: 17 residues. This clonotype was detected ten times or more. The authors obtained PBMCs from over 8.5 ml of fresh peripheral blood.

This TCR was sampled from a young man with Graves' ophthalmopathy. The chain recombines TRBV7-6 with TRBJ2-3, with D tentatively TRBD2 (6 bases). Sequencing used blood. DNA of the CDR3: TGTGCCAGCAGCGCCGAGGCCCCGGGGGTGAGCACAGATACGCAGTATTTT. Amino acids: CASSAEAPGVSTDTQYF. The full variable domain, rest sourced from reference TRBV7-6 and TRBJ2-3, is GAGVSQSPRYKVTKRGQDVALRCDPISGHVSLYWYRQALGQGPEFLTYFNYEAQQDKSGLPNDRFSAERPEGSISTLTIQRTEQRDSAMYRCASSAEAPGVSTDTQYFGPGTRLTVL.